This TCR beta chain was found in a study of cytomegalovirus exposure and HLA in healthy donors. Primers for the PCR totalled 60 Vbeta and 13 Jbeta. The protocol was immunoSEQ multiplex PCR, while the TCRdb copy is restricted to in-frame clones and leaves out a portion. In the table there are under 120,000 clones, about 79% of which are singletons. Study-wide findings and caveats: Cytomegalovirus status was reportedly diagnosed by the classifier with high sensitivity and specificity. Looking again later, the authors saw that most CMV-associated TCR beta chains seemed HLA-restricted. Per published accounts, TCR beta sequences correctly predicted the HLA-A and HLA-B alleles of most subjects. Sequencing probably produced one cluster of sequence variants that were highly shared.

Concerning this clone itself: What it recognizes is unknown.

Germline assignment: CDR1 SEHNR and CDR2 FQNEAQ (reference sequence). This CDR3 is 13 amino acids long. V lost 2 bases to trimming and J lost 3 bases, with 8 bases between them. This TCR was recovered from a man aged 50 to 59 in good health and CMV-seropositive. The rearrangement joins TRBV7-9 to TRBJ2-7; no reliable D call. The sample comprised PBMCs. CDR3: CASSLLPLYEQYF. In nucleotides, the CDR3 is TGTGCCAGCAGCTTACTACCGCTCTACGAGCAGTACTTC. Combining the CDR3 with reference TRBV7-9 and TRBJ2-7 gives the whole variable domain DTGVSQNPRHKITKRGQNVTFRCDPISEHNRLYWYRQTLGQGPEFLTYFQNEAQLEKSRLLSDRFSAERPKGSFSTLEIQRTEQGDSAMYLCASSLLPLYEQYFGPGTRLTVT.